What follows describes a single T cell receptor (beta chain). The antigen this receptor binds is unknown. One base away there is no much larger clone; base qualities are not given. The CDR3 regions of human TCRbeta chains were subjected to immunosequencing. The source study handled its data this way. Repertoire TCRs were checked for matches against a reference library of SARS-CoV-2-specific TCRs that had been generated using the MIRA antigen-specificity platform. Breadth meant the fraction of unique TCRs that were SARS-CoV-2-associated, whereas depth meant the fraction of total T cells that were SARS-CoV-2-associated. Each spike-specific TCR was assigned to its reactive spike region and to a CD4 or CD8 class using the MIRA data. Log10-transformed breadth and depth values were compared by one-way ANOVA with Sidak's multiple comparisons tests. TCRdb retrieved this table from immuneACCESS and kept in-frame rearrangements only. Not all clones are present; in checked studies, unresolved V genes account for under half, and no reason is known for the remainder. That table furnishes V, J and clone size, whereas the DNA furnished D and trimming. This sample comprises roughly 140,000 clones, 88% of them detected only once. Roughly 3% of the sample lies in the top ten.

The data are from a study of T cell responses to AZD1222 COVID-19 vaccine (dated by TCRdb to the early 2020s). At the level of the whole study: AZD1222 recipients with second doses at about 4 weeks or about 12 weeks were pooled, because spike-specific TCR depth and breadth did not differ between schedules. TCR sequencing covered 233 trial participants: 207 given two doses of AZD1222 and approximately 25 given two doses of MenACWY control vaccine. Trial participants were enrolled into age subgroups of 18-55, 56-69 and 70-plus years, which contained around 150, 28 and 57 TCR-sequenced participants, respectively.

What the time point label conveys for this sample: baseline before first vaccination. Samples from vaccinated people were obtained from the UK trials COV001 and COV002, which included a single-blind randomized controlled phase 2/3 trial of AZD1222 (ChAdOx1 nCoV-19) in healthy adults. For TCRbeta chain sequencing, PBMC samples from trial participants were taken at day 0 and at day 28 after the second dose. Taken from cysteine to phenylalanine, the CDR3 has 16 residues. Of the read, only the CDR3 DNA is kept; its 48 bases are in frame from base 1. The germline V end is reduced by 3 bases and the J end by 4 bases; junction bases left unmatched: 7. Sequences LNHDA (CDR1) and SQIVND (CDR2) are obtained from the germline V gene (reference sequence). The study at large found these results: Participants were mostly white British, with more females than males. The authors suggested clonal diversity may have been underestimated. Only 5 to 7 AZD1222 recipients were SARS-CoV-2 seropositive at baseline, limiting conclusions about previously exposed vaccinees. The vaccine-associated CD4 TCRs covered the entire spike protein, and the dominant responses fell in regions 160-218 and 743-854. The 56-69-year group was small, and its depth increase did not reach significance, likely because of low power. No day 14 peak-response samples were available, so repertoires were characterized only after the peak T cell response. Nearly half of unique spike-specific TCRs reportedly recognized epitopes outside regions mutated in the B.1.351 and B.1.1.7 variants. After two AZD1222 doses, spike-specific TCR breadth and depth were significantly higher than at day 0 and than in MenACWY recipients.

The source is an adult in good health. The V and J segments used are TRBV19 and TRBJ2-3; TRBD2 agrees with 10 junctional bases. Sequenced material: peripheral blood, taken on day 0 of AZD1222 vaccination. Here is the DNA: TGTGCCAGTAGTATGATAGCGGGAGGAGCGCCAGATACGCAGTATTTT. This translates into CASSMIAGGAPDTQYF.